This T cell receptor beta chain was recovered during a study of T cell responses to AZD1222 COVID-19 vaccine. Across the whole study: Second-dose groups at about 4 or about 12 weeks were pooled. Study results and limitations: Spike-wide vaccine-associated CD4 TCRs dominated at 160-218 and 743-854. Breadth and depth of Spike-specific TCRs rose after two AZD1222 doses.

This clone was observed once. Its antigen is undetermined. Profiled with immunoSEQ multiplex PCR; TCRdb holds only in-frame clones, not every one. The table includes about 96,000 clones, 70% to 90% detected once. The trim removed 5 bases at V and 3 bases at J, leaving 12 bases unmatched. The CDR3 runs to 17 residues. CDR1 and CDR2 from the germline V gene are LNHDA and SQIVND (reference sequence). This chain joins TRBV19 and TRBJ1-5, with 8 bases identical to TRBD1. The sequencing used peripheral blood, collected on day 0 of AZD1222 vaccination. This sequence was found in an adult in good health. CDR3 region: CASSPPRRTGLNQPQHF. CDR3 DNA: TGTGCCAGTAGTCCCCCCCGACGGACAGGGCTCAATCAGCCCCAGCATTTT.